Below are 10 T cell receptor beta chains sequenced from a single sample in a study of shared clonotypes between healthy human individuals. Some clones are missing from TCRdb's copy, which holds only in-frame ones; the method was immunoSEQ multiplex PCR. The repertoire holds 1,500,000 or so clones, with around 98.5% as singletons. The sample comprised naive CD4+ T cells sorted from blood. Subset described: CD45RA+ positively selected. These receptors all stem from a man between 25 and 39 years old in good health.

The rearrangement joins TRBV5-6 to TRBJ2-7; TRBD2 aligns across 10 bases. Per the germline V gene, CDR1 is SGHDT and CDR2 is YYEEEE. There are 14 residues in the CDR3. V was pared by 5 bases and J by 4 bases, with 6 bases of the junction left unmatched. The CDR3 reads CASSLVAGGYEQYF. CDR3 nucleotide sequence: TGTGCCAGCAGTTTAGTAGCGGGAGGATACGAGCAGTACTTC.

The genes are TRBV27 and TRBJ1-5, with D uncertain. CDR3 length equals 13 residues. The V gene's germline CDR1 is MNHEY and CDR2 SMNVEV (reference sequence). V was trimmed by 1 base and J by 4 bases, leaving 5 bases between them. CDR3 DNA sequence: TGTGCCAGCAGTTTATTTTGGAATCAGCCCCAGCATTTT. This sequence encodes CASSLFWNQPQHF.

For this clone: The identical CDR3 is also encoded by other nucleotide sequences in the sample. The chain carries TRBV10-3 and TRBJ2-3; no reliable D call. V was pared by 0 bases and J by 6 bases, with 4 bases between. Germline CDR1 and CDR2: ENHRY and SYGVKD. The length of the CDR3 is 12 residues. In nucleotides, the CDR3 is TGTGCCATCAGTGAGTCACGGGATACGCAGTATTTT. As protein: CAISESRDTQYF.

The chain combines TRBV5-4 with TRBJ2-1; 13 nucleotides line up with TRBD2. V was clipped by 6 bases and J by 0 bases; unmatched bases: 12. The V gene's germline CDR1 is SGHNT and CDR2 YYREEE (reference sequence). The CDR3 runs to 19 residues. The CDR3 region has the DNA TGTGCCAGCATCCCCGGTCCGGGACTAGCGGGGAGCTCCTACAATGAGCAGTTCTTC. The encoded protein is CASIPGPGLAGSSYNEQFF.

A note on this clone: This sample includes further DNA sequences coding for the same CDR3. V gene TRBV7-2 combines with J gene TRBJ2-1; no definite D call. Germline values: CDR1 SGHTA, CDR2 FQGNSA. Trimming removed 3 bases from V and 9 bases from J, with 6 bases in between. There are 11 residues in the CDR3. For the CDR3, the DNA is TGTGCCAGCAGCTTGGTAGGTGAGCAGTTCTTC. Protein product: CASSLVGEQFF.

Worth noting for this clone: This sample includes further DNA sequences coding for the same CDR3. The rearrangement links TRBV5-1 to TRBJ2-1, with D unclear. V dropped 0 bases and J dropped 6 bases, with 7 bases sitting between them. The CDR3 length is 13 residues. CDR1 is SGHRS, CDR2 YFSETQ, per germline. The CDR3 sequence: CASSLVGFNEQFF. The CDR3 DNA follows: TGCGCCAGCAGCTTGGTAGGATTCAATGAGCAGTTCTTC. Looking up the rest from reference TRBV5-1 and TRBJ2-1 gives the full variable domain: KAGVTQTPRYLIKTRGQQVTLSCSPISGHRSVSWYQQTPGQGLQFLFEYFSETQRNKGNFPGRFSGRQFSNSRSEMNVSTLELGDSALYLCASSLVGFNEQFFGPGTRLTVL.

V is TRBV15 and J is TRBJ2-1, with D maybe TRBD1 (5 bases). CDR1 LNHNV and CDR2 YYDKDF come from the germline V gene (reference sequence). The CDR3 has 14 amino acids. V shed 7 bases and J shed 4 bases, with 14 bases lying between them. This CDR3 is CATMVQGTYNEQFF. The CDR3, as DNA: TGTGCCACCATGGTCCAGGGAACGTACAATGAGCAGTTCTTC.

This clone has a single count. As DNA, the CDR3 is TGTGCCAGCAGTTTACAAGGTCGTGATTGGACAGGACCTTCCTCCACCTACGAGCAGTACTTC. Translating it yields CASSLQGRDWTGPSSTYEQYF. The rearrangement uses TRBV28 and TRBJ2-7, with TRBD1 identical over 7 bases. With V trimmed by 2 bases and J by 2 bases, 24 bases remained unmatched. The CDR3 is 21 residues long. CDR1 is MDHEN, CDR2 SYDVKM, per germline.

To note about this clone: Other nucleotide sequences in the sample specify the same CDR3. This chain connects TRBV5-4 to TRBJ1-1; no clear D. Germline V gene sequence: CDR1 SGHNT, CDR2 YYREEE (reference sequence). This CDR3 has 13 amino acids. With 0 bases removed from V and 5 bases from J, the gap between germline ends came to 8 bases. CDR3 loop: CASSLEPGTEAFF. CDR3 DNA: TGTGCCAGCAGCTTGGAACCGGGGACTGAAGCTTTCTTT. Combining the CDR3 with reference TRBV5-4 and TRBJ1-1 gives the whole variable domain ETGVTQSPTHLIKTRGQQVTLRCSSQSGHNTVSWYQQALGQGPQFIFQYYREEENGRGNFPPRFSGLQFPNYSSELNVNALELDDSALYLCASSLEPGTEAFFGQGTRLTVV.

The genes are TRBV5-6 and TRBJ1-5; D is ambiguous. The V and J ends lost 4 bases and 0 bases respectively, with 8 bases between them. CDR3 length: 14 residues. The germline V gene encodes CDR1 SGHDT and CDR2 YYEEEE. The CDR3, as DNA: TGTGCCAGCAGCGCAGAATATAGCAATCAGCCCCAGCATTTT. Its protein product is CASSAEYSNQPQHF.